Described below is a single TCR beta chain sequence and its context. Its antigen is as yet unknown. This record belongs to a study of cytomegalovirus exposure and HLA in healthy donors. Across the study: T cells numbering 150 million to 200 million yielded some 120 million unique TCR beta sequences in an earlier analysis.

Study-level points and caveats: In a later analysis, a missense DCLRE1C variant was linked to TCR beta V- and J-gene trimming. Using the classifier, cytomegalovirus status was reportedly diagnosed with high specificity and sensitivity.

The germline V gene has CDR1 MNHEY and CDR2 SMNVEV (reference sequence). V was pared by 3 bases and J by 2 bases, with 5 bases between. CDR3 length equals 13 residues. It was with 60 Vbeta and 13 Jbeta primers that the PCR ran. Clones were read by immunoSEQ multiplex PCR, and TCRdb kept only the in-frame ones, dropping some. The repertoire holds over 150,000 clones, with around 86% as singletons. The receptor comes from a male donor in good health and CMV-seronegative. The chain has TRBV27 and TRBJ1-5; D is undetermined. Sample: PBMCs. The CDR3 bases are TGTGCCAGCAGTTTTTCGGGCAATCAGCCCCAGCATTTT. Translating gives CASSFSGNQPQHF.